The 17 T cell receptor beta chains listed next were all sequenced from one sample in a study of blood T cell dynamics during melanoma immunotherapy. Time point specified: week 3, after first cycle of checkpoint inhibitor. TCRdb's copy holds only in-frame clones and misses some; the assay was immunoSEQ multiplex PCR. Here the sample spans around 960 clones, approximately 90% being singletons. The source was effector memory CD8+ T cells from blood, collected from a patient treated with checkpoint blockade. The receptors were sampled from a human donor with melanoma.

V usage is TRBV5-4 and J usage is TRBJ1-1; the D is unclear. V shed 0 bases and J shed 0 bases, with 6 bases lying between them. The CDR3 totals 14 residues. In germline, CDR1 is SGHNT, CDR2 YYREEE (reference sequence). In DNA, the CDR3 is TGTGCCAGCAGCTTGGGCGGAATGAACACTGAAGCTTTCTTT. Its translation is CASSLGGMNTEAFF. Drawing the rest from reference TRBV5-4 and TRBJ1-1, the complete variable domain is ETGVTQSPTHLIKTRGQQVTLRCSSQSGHNTVSWYQQALGQGPQFIFQYYREEENGRGNFPPRFSGLQFPNYSSELNVNALELDDSALYLCASSLGGMNTEAFFGQGTRLTVV.

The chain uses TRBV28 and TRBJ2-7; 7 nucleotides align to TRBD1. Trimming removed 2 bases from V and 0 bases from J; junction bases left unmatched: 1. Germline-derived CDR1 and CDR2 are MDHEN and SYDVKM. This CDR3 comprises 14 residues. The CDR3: CASSLRGLSYEQYF. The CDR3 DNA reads TGTGCCAGCAGTTTAAGGGGGCTCTCCTACGAGCAGTACTTC.

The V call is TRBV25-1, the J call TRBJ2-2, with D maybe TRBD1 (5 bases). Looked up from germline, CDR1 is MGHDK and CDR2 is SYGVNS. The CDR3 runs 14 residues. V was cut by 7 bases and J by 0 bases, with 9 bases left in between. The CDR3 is CASTDRANTGELFF. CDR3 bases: TGTGCCAGCACCGACAGAGCGAACACCGGGGAGCTGTTTTTT.

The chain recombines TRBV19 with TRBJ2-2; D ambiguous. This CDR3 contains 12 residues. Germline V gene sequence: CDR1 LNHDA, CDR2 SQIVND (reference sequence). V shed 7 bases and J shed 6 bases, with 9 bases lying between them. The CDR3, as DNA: TGTGCCAGTACCAACCCCCCCGGGGAGCTGTTTTTT. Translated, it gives CASTNPPGELFF. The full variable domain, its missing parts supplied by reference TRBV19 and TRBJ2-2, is DGGITQSPKYLFRKEGQNVTLSCEQNLNHDAMYWYRQDPGQGLRLIYYSQIVNDFQKGDIAEGYSVSREKKESFPLTVTSAQKNPTAFYLCASTNPPGELFFGEGSRLTVL.

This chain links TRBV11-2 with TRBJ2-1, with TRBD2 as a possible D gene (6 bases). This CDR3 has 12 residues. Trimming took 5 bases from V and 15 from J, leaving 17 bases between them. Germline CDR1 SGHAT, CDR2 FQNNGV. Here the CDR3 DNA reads TGTGCCAGCAGCCGAGAACCGGGACTGTTGTTCTTC. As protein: CASSREPGLLFF.

CDR3 nucleotide sequence: TGTGCCAGCAGCTTAACCCCTTCCGGAGGGGTAGAGACCCAGTACTTC. Its protein product is CASSLTPSGGVETQYF. This sequence joins TRBV11-2 and TRBJ2-5; the D gene is possibly TRBD2 (6 bases). CDR3 length: 16 amino acids. Trimming shortened V by 2 bases and J by 4 bases, and 17 bases separated the two germline ends. Germline-derived CDR1 and CDR2 are SGHAT and FQNNGV.

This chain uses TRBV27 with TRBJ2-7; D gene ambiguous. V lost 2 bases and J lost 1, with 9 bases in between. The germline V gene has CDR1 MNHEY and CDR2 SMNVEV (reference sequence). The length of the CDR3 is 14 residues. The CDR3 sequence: CASSLSLMSYEQYF. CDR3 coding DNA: TGTGCCAGCAGTTTAAGCCTGATGTCCTACGAGCAGTACTTC.

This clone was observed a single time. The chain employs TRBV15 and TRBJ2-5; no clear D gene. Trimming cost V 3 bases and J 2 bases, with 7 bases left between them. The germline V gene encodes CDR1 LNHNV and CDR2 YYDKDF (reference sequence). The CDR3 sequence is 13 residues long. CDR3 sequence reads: CATSSGYQETQYF. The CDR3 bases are TGTGCCACCAGCAGTGGGTATCAAGAGACCCAGTACTTC.

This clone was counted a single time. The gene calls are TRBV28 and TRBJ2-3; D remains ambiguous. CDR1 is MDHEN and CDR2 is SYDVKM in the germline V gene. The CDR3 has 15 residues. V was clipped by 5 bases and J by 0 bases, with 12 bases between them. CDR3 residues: CASSGPYTSTDTQYF. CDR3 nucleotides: TGTGCCAGCAGTGGTCCCTATACTAGCACAGATACGCAGTATTTT.

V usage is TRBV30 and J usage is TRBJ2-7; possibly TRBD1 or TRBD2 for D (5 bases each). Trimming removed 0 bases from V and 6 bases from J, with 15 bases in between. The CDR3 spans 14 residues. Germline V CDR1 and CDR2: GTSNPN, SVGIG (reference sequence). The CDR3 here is CAWSVFGTGLEQYF. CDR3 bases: TGTGCCTGGAGTGTTTTCGGGACGGGGCTCGAGCAGTACTTC.

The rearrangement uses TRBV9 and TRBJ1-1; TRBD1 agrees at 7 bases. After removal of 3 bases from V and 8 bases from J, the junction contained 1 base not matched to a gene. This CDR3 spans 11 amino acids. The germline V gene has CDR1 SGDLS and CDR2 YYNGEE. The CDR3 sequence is CASSAGQEAFF. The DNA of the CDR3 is TGTGCCAGCAGCGCGGGACAGGAAGCTTTCTTT.

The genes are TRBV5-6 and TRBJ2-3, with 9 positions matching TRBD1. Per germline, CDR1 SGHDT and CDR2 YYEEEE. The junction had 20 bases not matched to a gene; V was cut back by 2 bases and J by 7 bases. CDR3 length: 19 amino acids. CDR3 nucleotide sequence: TGTGCCAGCAGCTTTTCCGGGACAGGGTTCGCGGAGGACAAAAATACGCAGTATTTT. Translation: CASSFSGTGFAEDKNTQYF. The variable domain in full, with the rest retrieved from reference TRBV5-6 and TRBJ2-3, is DAGVTQSPTHLIKTRGQQVTLRCSPKSGHDTVSWYQQALGQGPQFIFQYYEEEERQRGNFPDRFSGHQFPNYSSELNVNALLLGDSALYLCASSFSGTGFAEDKNTQYFGPGTRLTVL.

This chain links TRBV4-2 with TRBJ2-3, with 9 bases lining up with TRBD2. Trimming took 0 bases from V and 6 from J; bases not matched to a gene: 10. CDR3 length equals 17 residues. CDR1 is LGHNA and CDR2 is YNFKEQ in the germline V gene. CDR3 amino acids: CASSQDLLAGTGDTQYF. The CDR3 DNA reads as TGTGCCAGCAGCCAAGATTTACTAGCGGGTACCGGGGATACGCAGTATTTT.

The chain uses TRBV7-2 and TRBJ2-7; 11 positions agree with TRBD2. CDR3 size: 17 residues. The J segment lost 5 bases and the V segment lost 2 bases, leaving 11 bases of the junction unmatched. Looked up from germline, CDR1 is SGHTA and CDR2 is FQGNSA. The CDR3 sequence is CASSLYPQGLAEHEQYF. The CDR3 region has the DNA TGTGCCAGCAGCTTATATCCCCAGGGACTAGCGGAACACGAGCAGTACTTC.

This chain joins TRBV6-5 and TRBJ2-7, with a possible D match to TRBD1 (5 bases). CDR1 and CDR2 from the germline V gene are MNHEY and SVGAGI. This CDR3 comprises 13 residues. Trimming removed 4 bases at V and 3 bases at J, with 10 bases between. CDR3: CASSSTGIYEQYF. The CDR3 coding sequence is TGTGCCAGCAGTTCCACAGGAATCTACGAGCAGTACTTC.

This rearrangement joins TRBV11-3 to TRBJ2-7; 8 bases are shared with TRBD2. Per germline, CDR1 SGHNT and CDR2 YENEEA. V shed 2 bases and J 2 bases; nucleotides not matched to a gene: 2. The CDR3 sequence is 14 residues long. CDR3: CASSLNGRAYEQYF. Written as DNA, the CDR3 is TGTGCCAGCAGCTTAAACGGGAGGGCCTACGAGCAGTACTTC.

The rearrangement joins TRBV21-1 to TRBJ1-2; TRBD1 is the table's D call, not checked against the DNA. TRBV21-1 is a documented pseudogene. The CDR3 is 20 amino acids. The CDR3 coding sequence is TGTGCCAGCAGCCACCAACCTCACTCGGACAGGGAGAACGGTAACTATGGCTACACCTTC. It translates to CASSHQPHSDRENGNYGYTF.